This record looks at one T cell receptor (beta chain) sequence and its context. The data are from a study of T cell repertoires in cytomegalovirus infection. Study information: Through public TCR beta signatures, both CMV infection and matching HLA type were indicated.

Germline V gene data show CDR1 as SQVTM and CDR2 as ANQGSEA. V was cut by 3 bases and J by 2 bases, with 6 bases left in between. The CDR3 is 12 amino acids. MiXCR, run by TCRdb on the reads, gives a single entry per CDR3 protein. The table has some 390,000 distinct CDR3 sequences, roughly 18% seen once. The clonotype was recovered from a human donor in good health (CMV status not recorded). Some clones in this sample may be carry-over from other donors' samples. The V gene is TRBV29-1, the J gene TRBJ2-3; D gene uncertain. The sequenced sample was PBMCs. The CDR3 region is CSVDVATDTQYF. As DNA, the CDR3 is TGCAGCGTTGATGTAGCCACAGATACGCAGTATTTT.